The next 31 T cell receptor beta chains were all read from a single sample in a study of cytomegalovirus exposure and HLA in healthy donors. TCRdb's table, derived via immunoSEQ multiplex PCR, lists solely in-frame clones and lacks some. The table records around 250,000 clones, 85% to 90% of them present only once. Sequenced material: PBMCs. These receptors were taken from a woman in her late teens or twenties in good health and CMV-seronegative.

The V call is TRBV10-1, the J call TRBJ2-1, with 11 bases that match TRBD1. Trimming removed 4 bases from V and 8 bases from J; junction bases left unmatched: 4. Looked up from germline, CDR1 is WNHNN and CDR2 is SYGVQD (reference sequence). This CDR3 region has 14 residues. The CDR3 spells CASSAWGQGDEQFF. The CDR3, as DNA: TGCGCCAGCAGTGCTTGGGGACAGGGGGATGAGCAGTTCTTC.

Only a few counts were recorded for this clone. The CDR3 sequence is CASTSSGMGGYTF. As DNA, the CDR3 is TGTGCCAGCACTAGTTCGGGGATGGGTGGCTACACCTTC. The V gene is TRBV28, the J gene TRBJ1-2; D ambiguous. The CDR3 consists of 13 residues. Germline CDR1 is MDHEN and CDR2 is SYDVKM. V shed 7 bases and J shed 7 bases, with 16 bases lying between them.

This chain connects TRBV28 to TRBJ1-2; 9 bases are a match to TRBD1. The V gene's germline CDR1 is MDHEN and CDR2 SYDVKM. Trimming cost V 4 bases and J 7 bases; bases outside gene matches: 16. The CDR3 is 17 amino acids. This chain's CDR3 is CASSSLTGGMGLTGYTF. As DNA, the CDR3 is TGTGCCAGCAGTTCCCTGACAGGGGGAATGGGGCTGACTGGCTACACCTTC.

V and J are TRBV11-3 and TRBJ2-2; D remains ambiguous. Deletions cut 0 bases from V and 6 bases from J, with 8 bases between. CDR3 size: 14 residues. Germline V gene sequence: CDR1 SGHNT, CDR2 YENEEA. The CDR3 sequence is CASSLEPTAGELFF. The CDR3 nucleotides read TGTGCCAGCAGCTTAGAGCCTACAGCCGGGGAGCTGTTTTTT.

This clone came up once. This sequence joins TRBV11-2 and TRBJ1-5, with 7 bases fitting TRBD1. This CDR3 spans 15 amino acids. CDR1 is SGHAT, CDR2 FQNNGV, per germline. The V segment lost 3 bases and the J segment 6 bases; nucleotides outside the gene matches: 8. The CDR3: CASSLSQGESQPQHF. The CDR3 DNA reads TGTGCCAGCAGCTTGAGTCAGGGGGAGTCTCAGCCCCAGCATTTT.

The chain couples TRBV5-5 to TRBJ2-7; D is undetermined. The CDR3 length is 15 residues. V was shortened by 0 bases and J by 2 bases, with 12 bases between the two germline ends. The germline V gene encodes CDR1 SGHKS and CDR2 YYEKEE (reference sequence). In DNA form, the CDR3 reads TGTGCCAGCAGCTTGGTAACCACCGTAGCCTACGAGCAGTACTTC. This gives the protein CASSLVTTVAYEQYF.

This chain links TRBV5-6 with TRBJ2-7; D is undetermined. V gave up 0 bases and J gave up 2 bases, with 9 bases separating them. This CDR3 is 14 amino acids long. Germline CDR1 reads SGHDT; CDR2 reads YYEEEE. The CDR3 sequence is CASSLGAVPYEQYF. CDR3 DNA sequence: TGTGCCAGCAGCTTGGGGGCAGTCCCCTACGAGCAGTACTTC.

The chain carries TRBV6-1 and TRBJ2-7, with TRBD2 matching over 8 bases. The CDR3 spans 14 residues. Trimming cost V 5 bases and J 6 bases; bases outside gene matches: 9. Germline V gene lookup returns CDR1 MNHNS and CDR2 SASEGT. The CDR3 DNA reads as TGTGCCAGCAGTCCCGAGGGGGGACTAGTCGAGCAGTACGTC. Amino acids: CASSPEGGLVEQYV.

The chain joins TRBV7-2 to TRBJ2-5; D is uncertain. CDR1 is SGHTA and CDR2 is FQGNSA in the germline V gene. V dropped 1 base and J dropped 3 bases, with 6 bases sitting between them. The CDR3 length is 13 residues. CDR3 in amino acids: CASSLGPKETQYF. As DNA, the CDR3 is TGTGCCAGCAGCTTAGGGCCAAAAGAGACCCAGTACTTC.

The chain is built from TRBV6-5 and TRBJ2-1; 8 bases are shared with TRBD2. The CDR3 is 13 amino acids. Germline trimming cut 6 bases from V and 6 bases from J; bases unmatched to any gene: 4. Germline-derived CDR1 and CDR2 are MNHEY and SVGAGI. CDR3 bases: TGTGCCAGCAGGCGGACTAGCAGCAATGAGCAGTTCTTC. This gives the protein CASRRTSSNEQFF.

The V gene is TRBV5-6, the J gene TRBJ1-1; 7 bases fit TRBD1. The J segment lost 4 bases and the V segment lost 4 bases, leaving 13 bases of the junction unmatched. The CDR3 is made up of 16 amino acids. CDR1 and CDR2 (germline): SGHDT, YYEEEE. CDR3 coding DNA: TGTGCCAGCAGCCGAATACGACAGGGTCTAGCCACTGAAGCTTTCTTT. This sequence encodes CASSRIRQGLATEAFF.

The chain joins TRBV28 to TRBJ1-1; 10 bases are a match to TRBD1. J was trimmed by 0 bases and V by 5 bases; bases with no gene match: 3. CDR3 length: 15 residues. CDR1 and CDR2 (germline): MDHEN, SYDVKM. The CDR3 spells CASSKDRGMNTEAFF. The DNA for the CDR3 is TGTGCCAGCAGTAAGGACAGGGGGATGAACACTGAAGCTTTCTTT.

This chain uses TRBV5-4 with TRBJ2-5; D is possibly TRBD2 (6 bases). CDR3 length: 16 residues. Germline-derived CDR1 and CDR2 are SGHNT and YYREEE (reference sequence). The V and J ends lost 2 bases and 5 bases respectively, with 19 bases between them. CDR3: CASSFGGGAPHETQYF. As DNA, the CDR3 is TGTGCCAGCAGCTTTGGAGGAGGGGCGCCTCATGAGACCCAGTACTTC.

V and J are TRBV28 and TRBJ1-2, with a possible D match to TRBD1 (6 bases). Germline loops: CDR1 MDHEN, CDR2 SYDVKM. The CDR3 extends over 14 amino acids. V was trimmed by 8 bases and J by 0 bases, leaving 13 bases between them. CDR3 in amino acids: CASLPEGANYGYTF. CDR3 coding DNA: TGTGCCAGCCTGCCCGAGGGGGCTAACTATGGCTACACCTTC.

The rearrangement uses TRBV6-5 and TRBJ2-2; perhaps TRBD1 as D (5 bases). This CDR3 has 15 amino acids. V was shortened by 4 bases and J by 4 bases, with 13 bases between the two germline ends. Germline V gives CDR1 MNHEY, CDR2 SVGAGI. CDR3 nucleotides: TGTGCCAGCAGTTCCCAGGGTTCTTTCACCGGGGAGCTGTTTTTT. It codes for CASSSQGSFTGELFF.

This clone occurred a few times. This chain uses TRBV6-6 with TRBJ2-2; 7 bases map to TRBD2. Germline V gene sequence: CDR1 MNHNY, CDR2 SVGAGI (reference sequence). The CDR3 length is 15 residues. With 5 bases clipped from V and 2 bases from J, the junction kept 5 bases outside the gene matches. CDR3 sequence (DNA): TGTGCCAGCAGTAGGACTAGACTTAACACCGGGGAGCTGTTTTTT. Translated: CASSRTRLNTGELFF.

V is TRBV4-1 and J is TRBJ2-2, with TRBD1 matching 8 bases. Germline loops: CDR1 MGHRA, CDR2 YSYEKL. V lost 0 bases to trimming and J lost 6 bases; unmatched junction nucleotides: 6. The CDR3 extends over 16 amino acids. CDR3 in amino acids: CASSQDTDRVAGELFF. CDR3 DNA sequence: TGCGCCAGCAGCCAAGATACGGACAGGGTGGCCGGGGAGCTGTTTTTT.

This chain's CDR3 is CSVGEQGPYEQYF. The CDR3, as DNA: TGCAGCGTTGGTGAGCAGGGTCCCTACGAGCAGTACTTC. The gene calls are TRBV29-1 and TRBJ2-7, with D perhaps TRBD1 (5 bases). The CDR3 sequence is 13 residues long. Per the germline V gene, CDR1 is SQVTM and CDR2 is ANQGSEA. Between the trimmed V and J ends, which lost 4 bases and 2 bases, there was a span of 12 bases.

This chain uses TRBV28 with TRBJ1-2, with TRBD1 matching 7 bases. The V gene's germline CDR1 is MDHEN and CDR2 SYDVKM. This CDR3 comprises 11 residues. V trimming: 8 bases; J trimming: 5 bases; junction bases outside the gene matches: 2. DNA for the CDR3: TGTGCCAGCGCGGGACAGTATGGCTACACCTTC. Its translation: CASAGQYGYTF.

This chain connects TRBV7-8 to TRBJ1-6; D is uncertain. This CDR3 comprises 14 residues. Germline V gene data show CDR1 as SGHVS and CDR2 as FQNEAQ. V lost 2 bases to trimming and J lost 14 bases, with 16 bases between them. This chain's CDR3 is CASSLSPGRVALHF. CDR3 bases: TGTGCCAGCAGCTTATCCCCGGGGAGGGTCGCCCTCCACTTT.

This rearrangement joins TRBV4-1 to TRBJ1-1; possible D gene TRBD1, 6 bases. CDR3 size: 15 residues. Germline CDR1 and CDR2: MGHRA and YSYEKL. V was clipped by 1 base and J by 1 base, with 10 bases between them. CDR3 in DNA: TGCGCCAGCAGCCAAGGGGGACACGAGAACACTGAAGCTTTCTTT. Translating gives CASSQGGHENTEAFF.

The chain couples TRBV7-9 to TRBJ2-1; 13 nucleotides align to TRBD2. The CDR3 loop spans 15 amino acids. J gave up 10 bases and V 1 base, and 4 bases lay outside the gene matches. In germline, CDR1 is SEHNR, CDR2 FQNEAQ (reference sequence). CDR3 sequence: CASSLETSGGKEQFF. The DNA for the CDR3 is TGTGCCAGCAGCTTAGAGACTAGCGGGGGGAAAGAGCAGTTCTTC.

The chain recombines TRBV7-2 with TRBJ2-1, with 13 bases matching TRBD2. V was pared by 3 bases and J by 10 bases, with 9 bases of the junction left unmatched. Germline lookup yields CDR1 SGHTA and CDR2 FQGNSA. CDR3 length equals 16 residues. The CDR3 loop is CASSFDGLAGAVEQFF. In DNA form, the CDR3 reads TGTGCCAGCAGCTTCGATGGACTAGCGGGGGCGGTGGAGCAGTTCTTC.

This clone was seen once. DNA for the CDR3: TGTGCCAGGACGGACAGAAATAGCAATCAGCCCCAGCATTTT. This gives the protein CARTDRNSNQPQHF. V usage is TRBV27 and J usage is TRBJ1-5; D is possibly TRBD1 (6 bases). V was cut by 9 bases and J by 0 bases, with 12 bases left in between. The CDR3 totals 14 residues. From germline, CDR1 is MNHEY and CDR2 SMNVEV (reference sequence).

The chain recombines TRBV7-2 with TRBJ1-3; maybe TRBD1 (5 bases). This CDR3 is 18 amino acids long. The germline gives CDR1 SGHTA, CDR2 FQGNSA. The V gene lost 4 bases and the J gene lost 0 bases, with 19 bases spanning the gap. CDR3 sequence reads: CASSSESPPGYSGNTIYF. The DNA for the CDR3 is TGTGCCAGCAGCTCCGAGTCCCCCCCAGGGTACTCTGGAAACACCATATATTTT.

The chain uses TRBV6-4 and TRBJ2-6; possibly TRBD1 for D (6 bases). V was shortened by 3 bases and J by 1 base, with 10 bases between the two germline ends. This CDR3 spans 16 amino acids. CDR1 MRHNA and CDR2 SNTAGT come from the germline V gene. The CDR3 coding sequence is TGTGCCAGCAGTGAGTCCGACAGGTCTGGGGCCAACGTCCTGACTTTC. Amino acids: CASSESDRSGANVLTF.

The chain joins TRBV10-1 to TRBJ1-4; no firm D call. The germline V gene has CDR1 WNHNN and CDR2 SYGVQD (reference sequence). V was clipped by 2 bases and J by 8 bases, with 9 bases between them. CDR3 length: 13 amino acids. This CDR3 reads CASSEVNSEKLFF. Here the CDR3 DNA reads TGCGCCAGCAGTGAGGTTAACTCGGAAAAACTGTTTTTT.

The chain links TRBV14 to TRBJ2-6; 9 bases match TRBD1. Germline V gene data show CDR1 as SGHDN and CDR2 as FVKESK. The CDR3 is 19 amino acids. With V trimmed by 1 base and J by 0 bases, 7 bases remained unmatched. The CDR3 coding sequence is TGTGCCAGCAGCCAAGGTTCGGGACAGGGATTCTCTGGGGCCAACGTCCTGACTTTC. Translation gives CASSQGSGQGFSGANVLTF.

The chain has TRBV4-1 and TRBJ2-1, with 12 bases aligning to TRBD1. CDR1 is MGHRA, CDR2 YSYEKL, per germline. The CDR3 spans 15 residues. V shed 4 bases, J shed 9 bases, and the junction held 7 bases outside the gene matches. CDR3 sequence (DNA): TGCGCCAGCAGCCCAGTGGGACAGGGGGCTTTTGAGCAGTTCTTC. Protein product: CASSPVGQGAFEQFF.

The rearrangement joins TRBV10-3 to TRBJ1-4; D perhaps matches TRBD1 (6 bases). With 2 bases removed from V and 6 bases from J, the gap between germline ends came to 19 bases. The CDR3 is 17 amino acids. Germline V gives CDR1 ENHRY, CDR2 SYGVKD. CDR3 sequence: CAISEAYYREGDEKLFF. In nucleotides, the CDR3 is TGTGCCATCAGTGAGGCTTACTACAGGGAGGGGGATGAAAAACTGTTTTTT.

The chain combines TRBV29-1 with TRBJ2-7; possibly TRBD2 for D (5 bases). V shed 4 bases and J shed 3 bases, with 13 bases lying between them. The germline V gene has CDR1 SQVTM and CDR2 ANQGSEA. The CDR3 runs 13 residues. CDR3 amino acids: CSVVEISGYEQYF. The CDR3 DNA sequence: TGCAGCGTTGTCGAAATCAGCGGCTACGAGCAGTACTTC.